This T cell receptor beta chain was sequenced in a study of PD-1 blockade in classical Hodgkin lymphoma. Trimming left V 4 bases short and J 2 bases short, with 12 bases between. Per germline, CDR1 SQVTM and CDR2 ANQGSEA. The CDR3 is 13 amino acids. Study results and caveats: Newly diagnosed patients reportedly trailed healthy donors in baseline TCR diversity.

Repertoires were generated with immunoSEQ multiplex PCR, while TCRdb's copy carries only in-frame clones and drops some. The sample has approximately 61,000 clones, roughly 85% seen once. Notes on this clone: The antigen remains unidentified.

Time point denoted: cycle 4 day 1 (C4D1), after five to seven weeks of nivolumab. Patients all relapsed after autologous stem cell transplantation, and there was variation in brentuximab vedotin exposure. The sample consisted of peripheral blood mononuclear cells (PBMCs), taken before the fourth cycle of nivolumab. This receptor was obtained from a human donor with classical Hodgkin lymphoma. J is TRBJ2-7 and V is TRBV29-1, with D possibly called TRBD1 or TRBD2 (6 bases each). The CDR3, as DNA: TGCAGCGTTGGTAGGGGGGACACCTACGAGCAGTACTTC. Its protein product is CSVGRGDTYEQYF.